The sequence of this TCR beta chain was determined in a study of blood T cells in healthy people across ages. Study outcomes and limitations: Long-lived donors carried more naive CD4+ cells and greater diversity than aged donors.

This clonotype was found a few times. Its antigen is unknown. For the second PCR, which ran for about 6 to 11 cycles, a sample-barcoded 5' primer and a J-beta primer mix were used. TCRdb passed the 5' RACE reads through MiXCR, listing each CDR3 protein once. The table has more than 1,000,000 distinct CDR3 sequences, about 25% seen once. The CDR3 consists of 15 residues. The sample also formed part of further work on T cells of mothers and their children. That investigation notes: The search for persistent microchimeric T cell clones detected none.

The sequence derives from a girl under 10 years old in good health. This sequence joins TRBV21-1 and TRBJ1-2; TRBD1 is taken as the D call from the table, unchecked against the DNA. TRBV21-1 represents a pseudogene. What was sequenced was blood. The CDR3 sequence is CASSNLPGQEDGYTF. CDR3 in DNA: TGTGCCAGCAGCAACCTACCGGGACAGGAAGATGGCTACACCTTC.